This TCR beta chain originates from a study of Graves' ophthalmopathy and Graves' hyperthyroidism. Findings and limits, study-wide: Ophthalmopathy and stable hyperthyroidism were discriminated by a 13-signature model, with about 90% sensitivity and approximately 77% specificity. Most thyroid clonotypes expanded beyond 0.001 frequency were also found in blood.

This CDR3 region has 12 residues. Trimming shortened V by 7 bases and J by 3 bases, and 6 bases separated the two germline ends. The authors amplified TCR beta CDR3 regions from RNA transcripts. RT-PCR in the first round used HTBI primers; a second-round multiplex PCR followed. TCRdb itself ran the multiplex PCR reads through MiXCR, one entry per CDR3 protein. The sample contains hundreds of thousands of distinct CDR3 sequences, 40% of which appear only once. Thyroid ultrasound, orbital computed tomography, TRAb, serum thyroxine and clinical symptoms formed the basis of diagnosis. The PBMCs used were ones drawn from about 9.7 ml of fresh peripheral blood. Notes on this clonotype: Its antigen is not known.

The source material was peripheral blood. This TCR came from an adult man with Graves' ophthalmopathy. The chain combines TRBV12-3 or TRBV12-4 with TRBJ2-2; D is unclear. CDR3 in DNA: TGTGCCAGCATTTGGGACACCGGGGAGCTGTTTTTT. It yields the protein CASIWDTGELFF.